This T cell receptor beta chain was found in a study of regulatory dendritic cells for organ transplantation. As regards this clone: What it binds is unknown.

Produced via immunoSEQ multiplex PCR; TCRdb's table is partial and in-frame only. This sample has fewer than 40,000 clones, with approximately 90% found just once. CDR1 is LGHNA, CDR2 YSLEER, per germline. Trimming stripped 0 bases from V and 5 bases from J, with 16 bases between. CDR3 length: 16 amino acids. General study findings and limits: Between individuals, the alloreactive memory CD8+ T cell pool differed considerably.

This sequence was found in a human donor in good health. The sequencing sample was made of naive CD8+ T cells from blood. As to subset: CD45RA+ naive T cells. The chain uses TRBV4-3 and TRBJ2-5; D may be TRBD2 (5 bases). The CDR3 protein is CASSQDYVLVRETQYF. The CDR3 nucleotides read TGCGCCAGCAGCCAAGATTATGTACTAGTTAGGGAGACCCAGTACTTC.